This T cell receptor beta chain is drawn from a study of cytomegalovirus exposure and HLA in healthy donors. The study ran its PCR with 60 Vbeta and 13 Jbeta primers. Measured with immunoSEQ multiplex PCR; TCRdb has only the in-frame clones, and not every one. Here the sample spans 100,000 to 120,000 clones, around 86% being singletons. CDR1 and CDR2 (germline): SGHRS, YFSETQ. The ends were cut back, 0 bases at V and 4 bases at J, with 14 bases in the middle. The CDR3 spans 16 residues. This TCR derives from a young man in good health and CMV-seropositive. Sequenced material: PBMCs. The chain links TRBV5-1 to TRBJ1-3; the D gene is possibly TRBD1 (5 bases). The CDR3 DNA is TGCGCCAGCAGCTTGGTCCCCCCAGGGTACGGAAACACCATATATTTT. This codes for CASSLVPPGYGNTIYF.